This TCR beta chain is from a study of cytomegalovirus exposure and HLA in healthy donors. In the study overall: Within an early data release were 85 million or so unique TCRs drawn from HLA-typed donors.

The V gene's germline CDR1 is MGHRA and CDR2 YSYEKL. CDR3 length equals 17 residues. V shed 4 bases and J 0 bases; nucleotides not matched to a gene: 12. Both 60 Vbeta primers and 13 Jbeta primers went into the PCR. Sequenced by immunoSEQ multiplex PCR; TCRdb stores in-frame clones only, minus some. The table has around 170,000 clones, roughly 80% seen once. The sequenced material came from PBMCs. This receptor was obtained from a woman in her fifties or sixties in good health and CMV-seropositive. The rearrangement joins TRBV4-1 to TRBJ2-7, with 7 positions matching TRBD1. The DNA for the CDR3 is TGCGCCAGCAGCCCACTCGGACAGGCTGTCGACTCCTACGAGCAGTACTTC. Translated: CASSPLGQAVDSYEQYF.